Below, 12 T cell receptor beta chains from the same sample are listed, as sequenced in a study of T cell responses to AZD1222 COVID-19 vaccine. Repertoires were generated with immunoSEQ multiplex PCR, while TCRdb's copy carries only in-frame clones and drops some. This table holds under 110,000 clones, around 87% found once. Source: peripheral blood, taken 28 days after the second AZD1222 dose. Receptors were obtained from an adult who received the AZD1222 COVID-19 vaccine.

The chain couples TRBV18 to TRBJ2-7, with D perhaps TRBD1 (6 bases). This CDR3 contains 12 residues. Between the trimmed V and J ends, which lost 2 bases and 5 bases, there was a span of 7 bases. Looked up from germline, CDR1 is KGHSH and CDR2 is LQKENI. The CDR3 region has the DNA TGTGCCAGCTCACCAAGGGGGAACGAGCAGTACTTC. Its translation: CASSPRGNEQYF.

The CDR3 DNA sequence: TGTGCCAGCAGCTCCCGGCGGGTTAATGAAAAACTGTTTTTT. It is translated as CASSSRRVNEKLFF. This chain uses TRBV3-1 (or the pseudogene TRBV3-2) with TRBJ1-4, with D uncertain. CDR3 length equals 14 residues. Trimming removed 5 bases from V and 4 bases from J, with 11 bases in between. Germline V gene data show CDR1 as LGHDT and CDR2 as YNNKEL (reference sequence).

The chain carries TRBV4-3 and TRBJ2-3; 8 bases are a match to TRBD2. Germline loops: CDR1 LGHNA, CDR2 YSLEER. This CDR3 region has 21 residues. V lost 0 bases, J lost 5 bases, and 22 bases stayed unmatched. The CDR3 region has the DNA TGCGCCAGCAGCCAAGAGGCCCTGGGACGGGAGGGTTTTGACCCCTTAGATACGCAGTATTTT. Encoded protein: CASSQEALGREGFDPLDTQYF.

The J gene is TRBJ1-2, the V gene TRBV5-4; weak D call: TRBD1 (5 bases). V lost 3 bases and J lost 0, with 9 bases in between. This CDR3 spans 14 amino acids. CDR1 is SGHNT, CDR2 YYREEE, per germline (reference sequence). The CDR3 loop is CASSSRGTNYGYTF. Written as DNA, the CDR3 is TGTGCCAGCAGCTCCCGGGGGACTAACTATGGCTACACCTTC.

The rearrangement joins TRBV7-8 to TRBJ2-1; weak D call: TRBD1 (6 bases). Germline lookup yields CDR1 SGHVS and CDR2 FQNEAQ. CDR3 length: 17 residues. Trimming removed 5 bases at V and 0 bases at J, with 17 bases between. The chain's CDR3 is CASSADRLRVSYNEQFF. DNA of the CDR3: TGTGCCAGCAGCGCAGACAGGTTGAGGGTCTCCTACAATGAGCAGTTCTTC.

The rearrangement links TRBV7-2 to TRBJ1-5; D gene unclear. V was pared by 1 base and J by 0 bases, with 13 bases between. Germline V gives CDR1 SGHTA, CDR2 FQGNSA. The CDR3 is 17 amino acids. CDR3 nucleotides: TGTGCCAGCAGCTTAGAAGCGAAAGGGATTAGCAATCAGCCCCAGCATTTT. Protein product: CASSLEAKGISNQPQHF.

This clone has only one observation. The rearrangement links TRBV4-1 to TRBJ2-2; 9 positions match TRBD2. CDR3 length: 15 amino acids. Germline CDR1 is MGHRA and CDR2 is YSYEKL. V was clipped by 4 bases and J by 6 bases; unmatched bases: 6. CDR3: CASSLPGTSPGELFF. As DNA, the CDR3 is TGCGCCAGCAGCCTACCCGGGACTAGCCCCGGGGAGCTGTTTTTT.

The CDR3 DNA is TGTGCCAGCAGTTTTGCCGGGACAGCGGGAGGTGAGCAGTTCTTC. This translates into CASSFAGTAGGEQFF. The genes are TRBV28 and TRBJ2-1, with TRBD2 matching over 9 bases. The CDR3 runs to 15 residues. From germline, CDR1 is MDHEN and CDR2 SYDVKM. With V trimmed by 3 bases and J by 9 bases, 9 bases remained unmatched. Looking up the rest from reference TRBV28 and TRBJ2-1 gives the full variable domain: DVKVTQSSRYLVKRTGEKVFLECVQDMDHENMFWYRQDPGLGLRLIYFSYDVKMKEKGDIPEGYSVSREKKERFSLILESASTNQTSMYLCASSFAGTAGGEQFFGPGTRLTVL.

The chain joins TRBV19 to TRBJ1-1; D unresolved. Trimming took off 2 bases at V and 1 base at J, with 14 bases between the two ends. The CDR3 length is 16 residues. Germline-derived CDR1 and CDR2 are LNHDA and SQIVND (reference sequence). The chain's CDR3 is CASSIQAGGQNTEAFF. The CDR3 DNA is TGTGCCAGTAGTATACAGGCTGGCGGCCAGAACACTGAAGCTTTCTTT.

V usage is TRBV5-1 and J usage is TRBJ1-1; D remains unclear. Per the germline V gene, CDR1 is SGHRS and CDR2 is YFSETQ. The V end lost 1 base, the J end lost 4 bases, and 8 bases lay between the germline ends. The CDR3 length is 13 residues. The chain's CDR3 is CASSLRRFTEAFF. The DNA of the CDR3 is TGCGCCAGCAGCTTGCGAAGATTCACTGAAGCTTTCTTT.

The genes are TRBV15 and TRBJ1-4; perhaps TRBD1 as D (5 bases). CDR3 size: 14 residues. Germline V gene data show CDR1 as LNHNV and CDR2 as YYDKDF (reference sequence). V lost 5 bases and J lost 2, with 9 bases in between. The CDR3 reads CATSQGLTNEKLFF. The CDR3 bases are TGTGCCACCAGCCAGGGCCTGACTAATGAAAAACTGTTTTTT.

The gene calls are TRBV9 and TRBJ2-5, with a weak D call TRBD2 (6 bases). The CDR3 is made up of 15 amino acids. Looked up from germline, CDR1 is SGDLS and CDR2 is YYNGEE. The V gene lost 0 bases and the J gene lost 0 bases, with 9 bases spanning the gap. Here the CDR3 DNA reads TGTGCCAGCAGCGTAGAGAGGGACTACCAAGAGACCCAGTACTTC. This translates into CASSVERDYQETQYF.